The rows below give T cell receptor beta chains drawn from one sample of a study of blood T cells in healthy people across ages. TCRdb re-derived calls from the 5' RACE reads in MiXCR, one entry per CDR3 protein. Among under 700,000 distinct CDR3 sequences listed, 20% to 30% were seen once. The same sample was also used in a study of T cells of mothers and their children.

The sequencing input was blood. These receptors were taken from a boy between 10 and 17 years old in good health. CDR3s include the opening cysteine and the closing phenylalanine or tryptophan. D genes are given only for firm matches. Only some rows state a clone size, as once, few, many or a class for expanded clones.

>TRBV28|TRBJ1-1|NA|few
TGTGCCAGCAGCACTAATCTACAGGGTTACGACACTGAAGCTTTCTTT
CASSTNLQGYDTEAFF
>TRBV12-3/TRBV12-4|TRBJ2-3|NA|NA
TGTGCCAGCAGGATCCGGGAATCTAGCACAGATACGCAGTATTTT
CASRIRESSTDTQYF
>TRBV25-1|TRBJ2-3|NA|NA
TGTGCCAGCAGTGGACTAGTATGGGATACGCAGTATTTT
CASSGLVWDTQYF
>TRBV20-1|TRBJ1-2|NA|NA
TGCAGTGCCACACAGCCAGCTAACTATGGCTACACCTTC
CSATQPANYGYTF
>TRBV4-3|TRBJ2-6|NA|NA
TGCGCCAGCAGCCAAGATAGGCAGGGGCGCCCAAGGGGGGCCAACGTCCTGACTTTC
CASSQDRQGRPRGANVLTF
>TRBV20-1|TRBJ2-7|TRBD2|NA
TGCAGTGCTCAAGTTAGCGGGAGGGCCCGGAGGGAGCAGTACTTC
CSAQVSGRARREQYF
>TRBV4-3|TRBJ2-7|TRBD1|NA
TGCGCCAGCAGCCAATACGTGACAGGGAACGGCGAGCAGTACTTC
CASSQYVTGNGEQYF
>TRBV5-1|TRBJ1-1|NA|few
TGCGCCAGCAGCTTTGAGGTAATGAACACTGAAGCTTTCTTT
CASSFEVMNTEAFF
>TRBV28|TRBJ2-1|TRBD1|NA
TGTGCCAGCAACACTATCGGGACAGGAGACAATGAGCAGTTCTTC
CASNTIGTGDNEQFF
>TRBV29-1|TRBJ2-7|NA|NA
TGCAGCGTTGAGGTCGTAGAGGGGGGAAACTCCTACGAGCAGTACTTC
CSVEVVEGGNSYEQYF
>TRBV28|TRBJ1-3|NA|few
TGTGCCAGCAGGGCTGGACCTCCGGCCCGCTCTGGAAACACCATATATTTT
CASRAGPPARSGNTIYF
>TRBV30|TRBJ1-3|NA|NA
TGTGCCTGGAGAGCATCAGGGAACTCTGGAAACACCATATATTTT
CAWRASGNSGNTIYF
>TRBV9|TRBJ1-2|NA|NA
TGTGCCAGCAGCGCCCAGACAGATTTTGGCTACACCTTC
CASSAQTDFGYTF
>TRBV20-1|TRBJ2-4|TRBD2|NA
TGCAGTGCTACCAGCGGGAGTTTAGCCAAAAACATTCAGTACTTC
CSATSGSLAKNIQYF
>TRBV12-5|TRBJ2-4|NA|NA
TGTGCTAGTGGTTTGATGGGCCCCGGGGACATTCAGTACTTC
CASGLMGPGDIQYF
>TRBV27|TRBJ2-5|NA|NA
TGTGCCAGCAGTCCCAACCTGAAAGGAGCACTCCGAGAGACCCAGTACTTC
CASSPNLKGALRETQYF
>TRBV28|TRBJ2-5|TRBD1|many
TGTGCCAGCAGTCTCCCGAGACAGGGCCTTTGGGGGCAGGATCAAGAGACCCAGTACTTC
CASSLPRQGLWGQDQETQYF
>TRBV5-1|TRBJ2-3|TRBD2|few
TGCGCCAGCAGCTTGGCTAGCCCCCGACTAGCGGGGTCAGATACGCAGTATTTT
CASSLASPRLAGSDTQYF
>TRBV5-1|TRBJ1-4|TRBD1|NA
TGCGCCAGCAGCTTGGAACCGACAGGGCATGAAAAACTGCTTTTT
CASSLEPTGHEKLLF
>TRBV19|TRBJ2-1|TRBD1|few
TGTGCCAGTAGTCCGGTAACAGGGGTCGATGAGCAGTTCTTC
CASSPVTGVDEQFF
>TRBV14|TRBJ2-7|NA|NA
TGTGCCAGCAGCCAAGTCTCCCGGGAAATTGGCGAGCAGTACTTC
CASSQVSREIGEQYF
>TRBV20-1|TRBJ2-3|NA|few
TGCAGTGCTCGTAAGGGTCGGACGGATACGCAGTATTTT
CSARKGRTDTQYF
>TRBV7-6|TRBJ2-5|TRBD2|NA
TGTGCCAGCAGCTTATTAACTAGCGGCGAGACCCAGTACTTC
CASSLLTSGETQYF
>TRBV24-1|TRBJ1-4|NA|NA
TGTGCCACCAGTGACTCACAGGTTTCTAATGAAAAACTGTTTTTT
CATSDSQVSNEKLFF
>TRBV28|TRBJ2-5|NA|NA
TGTGCCAGCAGCTGTACCGGGACCGCCCAAGAGACCCAGTACTTC
CASSCTGTAQETQYF
>TRBV18|TRBJ1-5|NA|few
TGTGCCAGCTCACCAGGCAGAACCCTCGATAGCAATCAGCCCCAGCATTTT
CASSPGRTLDSNQPQHF
>TRBV9|TRBJ2-1|NA|many
TGTGCCAGCAGCGTAACGGCTCTGAGGGATGAGCAGTTCTTC
CASSVTALRDEQFF
>TRBV7-2|TRBJ2-5|NA|many
TGTGCCAGCAGCTTAAGCTGGCAAGAGACCCAGTACTTC
CASSLSWQETQYF
>TRBV20-1|TRBJ2-3|TRBD2|many
TGCAGAACAAGCGGGAGGAGCACAGATACGCAGTATTTT
CRTSGRSTDTQYF
>TRBV4-3|TRBJ1-2|NA|NA
TGCGCCAGCAGCCCGGTTGGGGGAGTCCCTTATGGCTACACCTTC
CASSPVGGVPYGYTF
>TRBV3-1|TRBJ2-6|NA|few
TGTGCCAGCATGACCACGGCACCTCACTCTGGGGCCAACGTCCTGACTTTC
CASMTTAPHSGANVLTF
>TRBV19|TRBJ1-6|NA|few
TGTGCCAGCCGTTTAGATGGGGCCAGGGGATCACCCCTCCACTTT
CASRLDGARGSPLHF
>TRBV27|TRBJ2-3|NA|NA
TGTGCCAGCACTTCCGCCCTAAGCACAGATACGCAGTATTTT
CASTSALSTDTQYF
>TRBV29-1|TRBJ2-1|NA|few
TGCAGCGTTGAGGGTCCACAGGTATACAATGAGCAGTTCTTC
CSVEGPQVYNEQFF
>TRBV12-3/TRBV12-4|TRBJ2-5|TRBD1|few
TGTGCCAGCGTTCAGACAGGGGGCTCGGAGACCCAGTACTTC
CASVQTGGSETQYF
>TRBV20-1|TRBJ1-6|NA|NA
TGCAGTGCTAGCTCAGGGTTCTATCCTAATTCACCCCTCCACTTT
CSASSGFYPNSPLHF
>TRBV20-1|TRBJ2-3|TRBD2|NA
TGCAGTGCTAGCGCTAGCGGGACGGCAGATACGCAGTATTTT
CSASASGTADTQYF
>TRBV7-9|TRBJ1-1|TRBD1|NA
TGTGCCAGCAGCCCTGGGACAGGGGGCTTGGACACTGAAGCTTTCTTT
CASSPGTGGLDTEAFF
>TRBV5-1|TRBJ2-1|TRBD2|few
TGCGCCAGCAGCTTGACTAGCGGCCCCCCCTACAATGAGCAGTTCTTC
CASSLTSGPPYNEQFF
>TRBV30|TRBJ2-3|TRBD2|NA
TGTGCCTGGAGTACGCTCGGGGGGATCACAGATACGCAGTATTTT
CAWSTLGGITDTQYF
>TRBV28|TRBJ2-3|NA|few
TGTGCCAGCAGTCCTCGCGGGATATCGAGGGACGCGCAGTATTTT
CASSPRGISRDAQYF
>TRBV5-1|TRBJ2-3|TRBD2|NA
TGCGCCAGCAGCAGGGGACTAGCAAACACAGATACGCAGTATTTT
CASSRGLANTDTQYF
>TRBV2|TRBJ2-5|NA|NA
TGTGCCAGCAGTGAAGCGTCATCGATTACAGTCCAAGAGACCCAGTACTTC
CASSEASSITVQETQYF
>TRBV2|TRBJ2-7|NA|NA
TGTGCCAGCAGTGAATCGGCCGCGCAATTCTACGAGCAGTACTTC
CASSESAAQFYEQYF
>TRBV5-1|TRBJ2-5|TRBD2|NA
TGCGCCAGCAGCCTATCTCGGACTAGCGGATGGGGAGAGACCCAGTACTTC
CASSLSRTSGWGETQYF
>TRBV28|TRBJ2-3|TRBD1|NA
TGTGCCAGCAGTTTAAAGGGACAGGGGCTCACAGATACGCAGTATTTT
CASSLKGQGLTDTQYF
>TRBV7-9|TRBJ2-3|TRBD1|NA
TGTGCCAGCAGCCCCGGTCCGGGACAGGGGTTTGATACGCAGTATTTT
CASSPGPGQGFDTQYF
>TRBV7-2|TRBJ1-4|TRBD1|few
TGTGCCAGCAGCTTAGCCCCTCTGGCAGGGGGAAATGAAAAACTGTTTTTT
CASSLAPLAGGNEKLFF
>TRBV28|TRBJ2-7|NA|NA
TGTGCCAGCAGTCGGAGGGAGCAGTACTTC
CASSRREQYF
>TRBV5-1|TRBJ2-3|TRBD2|few
TGCGCCAGCAGCTTCGGCGGGAGTATGACAGATACGCAGTATTTT
CASSFGGSMTDTQYF
>TRBV12-3/TRBV12-4|TRBJ2-1|TRBD1|NA
TGTGCCAGCAGTCCGATAAACGAGAGGACAGGGAGCTCCTACAATGAGCAGTTCTTC
CASSPINERTGSSYNEQFF